Listed below are T cell receptor beta chains from one sample, sequenced in a study of blood T cell repertoires in COVID-19. Profiling relied on immunoSEQ multiplex PCR, and the TCRdb table lists in-frame clones only, not all of them. The sample includes 50,000 to 65,000 clones, 75% to 90% seen only once; the top ten take around 20%. Source material: peripheral blood. The receptors stem from a woman at least 80 years old with COVID-19, enrolled during active disease. Each CDR3 is given with its conserved first and last residue. A D gene is named only where the DNA matches it firmly. Only some rows state a clone size, as once, few, many or a class for expanded clones.

d_call	j_call	v_call	clone_size	cdr3_nt	cdr3_aa
-	TRBJ1-5	TRBV6-5	few	TGTGCCGGGGGGGATTGGCAGGAACCCAATCAGCCCCAGCATTTT	CAGGDWQEPNQPQHF
-	TRBJ1-2	TRBV12-3/TRBV12-4	-	TGTGCCAGCAGTACGACTGTTGGCTACACCTTC	CASSTTVGYTF
TRBD1	TRBJ1-1	TRBV5-1	-	TGCGCCAGCAGCCGGGACAGGGGGCGAGGTGAAGCTTTCTTT	CASSRDRGRGEAFF
TRBD1	TRBJ1-2	TRBV12-3/TRBV12-4	-	TGTGCCAGCAACCAGGACAGGGGGAATGGCTACACCTTC	CASNQDRGNGYTF
-	TRBJ1-2	TRBV30	once	TGTGCCTGGCGCGGGGGGGGCGGGTATGGCTACACCTTC	CAWRGGGGYGYTF
-	TRBJ2-2	TRBV11-3	-	TGTGCCAGCAGCTTAGCCCTCACCGGGGAGCTGTTTTTT	CASSLALTGELFF
TRBD2	TRBJ2-3	TRBV9	once	TGTGCCAGCAGCGTAGAACTAGCGGGGGGGCCGGGTACGCAGTATTTT	CASSVELAGGPGTQYF
-	TRBJ1-2	TRBV6-5	few	TGTGCCAGCAGCGCTCCGGGGTACTATGGCTACACCTTC	CASSAPGYYGYTF
-	TRBJ1-2	TRBV5-4	-	TGTGCCAGCAGCTTGGGGGTTGGGCTCAACTATGGCTACACCTTC	CASSLGVGLNYGYTF
-	TRBJ1-6	TRBV3-1/TRBV3-2	-	TGTGCCAGCAGCCCACTAAATTATAATTCACCCCTCCACTTT	CASSPLNYNSPLHF
TRBD1	TRBJ2-1	TRBV6-4	-	TGTGCCAGCAGTGCGAGGGCAGGGGGTGGCAATGAGCAGTTCTTC	CASSARAGGGNEQFF
-	TRBJ2-4	TRBV7-2	-	TGTGCCAGCAGCTCCGTCGGACTAGCCAAAAACATTCAGTACTTC	CASSSVGLAKNIQYF
-	TRBJ1-5	TRBV6-5	-	TGTGCCAGCAGCTGGACAGTTCGACAGCCCCAGCATTTT	CASSWTVRQPQHF
-	TRBJ1-4	TRBV3-1/TRBV3-2	-	TGTGCCAGCAGCCACGGGAGCTCGGTTGAAAAACTGTTTTTT	CASSHGSSVEKLFF
-	TRBJ2-2	TRBV5-5	-	TGTGCCAGCAGCTTGGTTCCAGGGGTTAACGGGGAGCTGTTTTTT	CASSLVPGVNGELFF
-	TRBJ2-7	TRBV5-1	-	TGCGCCAGCAGCCGGGAGAGCTCCTACGAGCAGTACTTC	CASSRESSYEQYF
-	TRBJ2-4	TRBV7-2	-	TGTGCCAGCACCATGGGACAAAAAAACATTCAGTACTTC	CASTMGQKNIQYF
TRBD2	TRBJ2-1	TRBV4-2	-	TGTGCCAGCAGCCGCTCTGCCCGGACTAGCGGGGCCTCTAGCCGCCATGAGCAGTTCTTC	CASSRSARTSGASSRHEQFF
-	TRBJ2-4	TRBV2	-	TGTGCCAGCAGTGAAGCGCGAGGGTCCAAAAACATTCAGTACTTC	CASSEARGSKNIQYF
TRBD1	TRBJ1-3	TRBV18	-	TGTGCCAGCTCACCACCCAGGGGGGTTGTCTCTGGAAACACCATATATTTT	CASSPPRGVVSGNTIYF
TRBD1	TRBJ1-5	TRBV19	-	TGTGCCAGTAGTATCGGGACAGGTCAATCCAATCAGCCCCAGCATTTT	CASSIGTGQSNQPQHF
TRBD2	TRBJ2-7	TRBV5-4	-	TGTGCCAGCAGCTTATGGGGGGGTCGCGAGCAGTACTTC	CASSLWGGREQYF
TRBD1	TRBJ1-4	TRBV5-6	once	TGTGCCAGCAGCCCGACAGGGGAGGCTAATGAAAAACTGTTTTTT	CASSPTGEANEKLFF
-	TRBJ2-1	TRBV7-6	-	TGTGCCAGCAGCTTAGGCCGGGGCAGGGTGTTCGGGAGTGAGCAGTTCTTC	CASSLGRGRVFGSEQFF
TRBD1	TRBJ1-1	TRBV19	once	TGTGCCAGTAGTATGAGGACAGGGGACACTGAAGCTTTCTTT	CASSMRTGDTEAFF
TRBD2	TRBJ2-1	TRBV27	-	TGTGCCAGCAGTCGGCCGACTAGCGGGGGGGCCCGAGAGCAGTTCTTC	CASSRPTSGGAREQFF
TRBD1	TRBJ2-2	TRBV6-2/TRBV6-3	-	TGTGCCAGCAGTTTGACAGGGGGACCCGCGAACACCGGGGAGCTGTTTTTT	CASSLTGGPANTGELFF
-	TRBJ1-1	TRBV4-2	-	TGTGCCAGCAGCCAAGATCGGCCGGGAACTGAAGCTTTCTTT	CASSQDRPGTEAFF
-	TRBJ1-6	TRBV27	-	TGTGCCAGCAGTTTCAACAGGGATTCACCCCTCCACTTT	CASSFNRDSPLHF
-	TRBJ2-7	TRBV4-1	-	TGCGCCAGCAGCCGAGGGAGGCCGACCTACGAGCAGTACTTC	CASSRGRPTYEQYF
TRBD2	TRBJ2-3	TRBV3-1/TRBV3-2	once	TGTGCCAGCAGCCAAAGCGGGGGGACAGATACGCAGTATTTT	CASSQSGGTDTQYF
TRBD2	TRBJ2-3	TRBV5-4	-	TGTGCCAGCACCCAGACTAGCGGGGGAACAGATACGCAGTATTTT	CASTQTSGGTDTQYF
TRBD1	TRBJ1-1	TRBV27	-	TGTGCCAGCAGCTCTCACGACAGGGGCATGAACACTGAAGCTTTCTTT	CASSSHDRGMNTEAFF
-	TRBJ1-5	TRBV2	few	TGTGCCAGCAGTGAGGCTTATAGCAATCAGCCCCAGCATTTT	CASSEAYSNQPQHF
-	TRBJ1-3	TRBV3-1/TRBV3-2	-	TGTGCCAGCAGCGACATCAACTCTGGAAACACCATATATTTT	CASSDINSGNTIYF
-	TRBJ2-2	TRBV30	-	TGTGCCTGGAGTGGGACTCCAACCGGGGAGCTGTTTTTT	CAWSGTPTGELFF
-	TRBJ2-2	TRBV7-2	-	TGTGCCAGCAGCACGGGACAGAACACCGGGGAGCTGTTTTTT	CASSTGQNTGELFF
-	TRBJ1-3	TRBV7-2	-	TGTGCCAGCAGCTTAGCGTGGGCCCCCCAGACAGGAAGGGGAAACACCATATATTTT	CASSLAWAPQTGRGNTIYF
-	TRBJ1-5	TRBV19	-	TGTGCCAGTAGTATGCGCAGGGAAGGGGTTCAGCCCCAGCATTTT	CASSMRREGVQPQHF
TRBD1	TRBJ1-6	TRBV6-5	once	TGTGCCAGCAACCTGGACAGGGATACTTCACCCCTCCACTTT	CASNLDRDTSPLHF
-	TRBJ2-1	TRBV3-1/TRBV3-2	-	TGTGCCAGCAGCCAAAGGACTCGTGAGCAGTTCTTC	CASSQRTREQFF
TRBD2	TRBJ2-1	TRBV6-6	-	TGTGCCAGCAGGGAGGGCGGGGGAAATGAGCAGTTCTTC	CASREGGGNEQFF
TRBD1	TRBJ2-7	TRBV2	-	TGTGCCAGCAGTATCCGGGACAGAGCCTACGAGCAGTACTTC	CASSIRDRAYEQYF
-	TRBJ2-1	TRBV30	-	TGTGCCTGGAGCGGACAGATTGTGGATGAGCAGTTCTTC	CAWSGQIVDEQFF
-	TRBJ1-3	TRBV2	once	TGTGCCAGCAGTGACCGGGGTAGTAGAAACACCATATATTTT	CASSDRGSRNTIYF
-	TRBJ2-1	TRBV6-5	-	TGTGCCAGCAGTTACTTCAGGGGCTTTTCTGATGAGCAGTTCTTC	CASSYFRGFSDEQFF
TRBD1	TRBJ1-1	TRBV19	-	TGTGCCAGTAGTATCGGGACAGGCCCGAACACTGAAGCTTTCTTT	CASSIGTGPNTEAFF
TRBD1	TRBJ2-2	TRBV5-1	-	TGCGCCAGCAGCTTGCGGGGGACAGGGAGCACCGGGGAGCTGTTTTTT	CASSLRGTGSTGELFF
-	TRBJ1-2	TRBV5-1	-	TGCGCCAGCAGCTTGGCCGATCCGGGGAACTATGGCTACACCTTC	CASSLADPGNYGYTF
-	TRBJ2-1	TRBV6-2/TRBV6-3	-	TGTGCCAGCAGTTCGGCGGGCCGGGGGTTTAGTGAGCAGTTCTTC	CASSSAGRGFSEQFF
TRBD1	TRBJ1-5	TRBV7-8	-	TGTGCCAGCAGCTTAGGCAGGGGGGATAGCAATCAGCCCCAGCATTTT	CASSLGRGDSNQPQHF
-	TRBJ1-3	TRBV9	-	TGTGCCAGCAGCGTAGACAGCTCTGGAAACACCATATATTTT	CASSVDSSGNTIYF
TRBD1	TRBJ1-2	TRBV9	-	TGTGCCAGCAGCACATCGACAGGGCTATTCTATGGCTACACCTTC	CASSTSTGLFYGYTF
-	TRBJ1-3	TRBV7-2	once	TGTGCCAGCAGCCCAGCGGCGGGGGGGGCCACTGGAAACACCATATATTTT	CASSPAAGGATGNTIYF
TRBD1	TRBJ2-3	TRBV2	-	TGTGCCGGGGGGACAGGGGGAATTAGCACAGATACGCAGTATTTT	CAGGTGGISTDTQYF
TRBD1	TRBJ2-5	TRBV7-9	-	TGTGCCAGCAGCGGGGGACAGGGGAGTTTAGAGACCCAGTACTTC	CASSGGQGSLETQYF
TRBD1	TRBJ1-2	TRBV3-1/TRBV3-2	-	TGTGCCAGCAGTTACGGACAGGGGCGGGAAAATGGCTACACCTTC	CASSYGQGRENGYTF
-	TRBJ1-1	TRBV2	-	TGTGCCAGCAGTGCAGGGGCATGGAACACTGAAGCTTTCTTT	CASSAGAWNTEAFF
-	TRBJ1-5	TRBV6-5	-	TGTGCCAGCCTGAGAGGCGTCAGCAATCAGCCCCAGCATTTT	CASLRGVSNQPQHF
-	TRBJ1-4	TRBV20-1	-	TGCAGTGCTAGTGCCTTGGAAAAACTGTTTTTT	CSASALEKLFF